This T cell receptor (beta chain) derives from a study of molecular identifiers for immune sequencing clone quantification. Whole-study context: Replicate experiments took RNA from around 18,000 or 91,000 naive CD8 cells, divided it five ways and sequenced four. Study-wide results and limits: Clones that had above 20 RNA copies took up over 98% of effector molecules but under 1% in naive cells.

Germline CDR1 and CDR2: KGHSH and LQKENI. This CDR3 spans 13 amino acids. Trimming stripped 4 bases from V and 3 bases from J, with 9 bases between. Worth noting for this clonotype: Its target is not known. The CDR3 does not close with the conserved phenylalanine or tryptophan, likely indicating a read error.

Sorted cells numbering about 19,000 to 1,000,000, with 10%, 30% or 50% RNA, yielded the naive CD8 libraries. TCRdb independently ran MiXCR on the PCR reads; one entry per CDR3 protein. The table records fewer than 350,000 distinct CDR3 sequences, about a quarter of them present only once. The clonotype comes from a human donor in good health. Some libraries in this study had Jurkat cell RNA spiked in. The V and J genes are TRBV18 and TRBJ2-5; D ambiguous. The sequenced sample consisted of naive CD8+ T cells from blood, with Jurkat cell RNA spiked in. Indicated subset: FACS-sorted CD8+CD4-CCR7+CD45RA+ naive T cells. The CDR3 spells CASSHIKEETQYI. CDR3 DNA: TGTGCCAGCTCACATATTAAGGAAGAGACCCAGTACATC.